A selection of T cell receptor beta chains follows, all from one sample in a study of cytomegalovirus exposure and HLA in healthy donors. Data came from immunoSEQ multiplex PCR; TCRdb stores just in-frame clones and leaves some out. The sample carries roughly 78,000 clones, 60% to 70% recorded once. Material for sequencing was PBMCs. Receptor source: a man aged 25 to 40 in good health and CMV-seropositive. The CDR3 runs from the conserved cysteine through the conserved F or W. D genes are given only for firm matches. A row's size may be missing; if present it is once, few, many or a size class.

TRBD2 TRBJ2-1 - TRBV5-4 CASSNGLAGGNEQFF TGTGCCAGCAGCAATGGACTAGCGGGAGGCAATGAGCAGTTCTTC
- TRBJ1-4 - TRBV14 CASSRGLDEKLFF TGTGCCAGCAGTCGCGGACTTGATGAAAAACTGTTTTTT
- TRBJ2-7 - TRBV27 CASSLSIAGSREQYF TGTGCCAGCAGTTTATCGATCGCAGGGTCTCGCGAGCAGTACTTC
TRBD1 TRBJ2-1 few TRBV4-1 CASSQDSGGSYNEQFF TGCGCCAGCAGCCAAGATTCAGGGGGCTCCTACAATGAGCAGTTCTTC
- TRBJ2-5 once TRBV5-1 CASSPSLETQYF TGCGCCAGCAGCCCCTCCCTAGAGACCCAGTACTTC
TRBD1 TRBJ1-1 - TRBV30 CAWKDRGLYTEAFF TGTGCCTGGAAGGACAGGGGACTTTACACTGAAGCTTTCTTT
TRBD1 TRBJ2-6 - TRBV28 CASSSTGVGANVLTF TGTGCCAGCAGCTCTACAGGGGTCGGGGCCAACGTCCTGACTTTC
TRBD1 TRBJ1-5 - TRBV28 CASSFIRTGGNQPQHF TGTGCCAGCAGTTTTATACGGACAGGGGGCAATCAGCCCCAGCATTTT
- TRBJ2-5 - TRBV30 CAWSFNQETQYF TGTGCCTGGAGTTTCAATCAAGAGACCCAGTACTTC
- TRBJ2-5 - TRBV4-3 CASSQSPSAARGLETQYF TGCGCCAGCAGCCAATCCCCCTCCGCGGCTAGGGGTTTAGAGACCCAGTACTTC
- TRBJ1-4 - TRBV2 CASSVRVREKLFF TGTGCCAGCAGTGTGAGGGTTAGAGAAAAACTGTTTTTT
- TRBJ2-3 - TRBV7-9 CASSPQLVTDTQYF TGTGCCAGCAGCCCACAACTAGTAACAGATACGCAGTATTTT
TRBD2 TRBJ2-7 once TRBV5-1 CASSPSGWAYEQYF TGCGCCAGCAGCCCTAGCGGGTGGGCCTACGAGCAGTACTTC
- TRBJ2-7 - TRBV28 CASSSNKETYEQYF TGTGCCAGCAGTTCCAACAAGGAGACCTACGAGCAGTACTTC
- TRBJ2-1 few TRBV19 CASSIAGGYEQFF TGTGCCAGTAGTATAGCGGGGGGCTATGAGCAGTTCTTC
- TRBJ2-7 - TRBV10-3 CAISDHSDSYEQYF TGTGCCATCAGTGACCACAGTGACTCCTACGAGCAGTACTTC
TRBD1 TRBJ1-5 few TRBV14 CASSPSRSRGFSPTKRYSNQPQHF TGTGCCAGCAGCCCATCCAGGTCCAGGGGGTTCAGCCCGACTAAACGATATAGCAATCAGCCCCAGCATTTT
- TRBJ2-5 - TRBV11-3 CASSLETIQGHQETQYF TGTGCCAGCAGCTTAGAAACGATCCAGGGGCACCAAGAGACCCAGTACTTC
- TRBJ1-6 - TRBV6-5 CASRRTNSPLHF TGTGCCAGCAGACGTACAAATTCACCCCTCCACTTT
- TRBJ1-1 - TRBV28 CASSSHREAFF TGTGCCAGCAGTTCCCACAGGGAGGCTTTCTTT
TRBD1 TRBJ2-7 - TRBV6-5 CASRAYRGKQEQYF TGTGCCAGCAGAGCCTACAGGGGAAAGCAGGAGCAGTACTTC
TRBD1 TRBJ1-1 - TRBV5-4 CASSPRTGTRATEAFF TGTGCCAGCAGCCCCCGGACAGGCACTCGGGCTACTGAAGCTTTCTTT
TRBD1 TRBJ1-2 - TRBV18 CASSSQGALGYTF TGTGCCAGCTCATCACAGGGGGCGCTTGGCTACACCTTC
- TRBJ1-2 - TRBV6-6 CASSFTANYGYTF TGTGCCAGCAGTTTTACAGCTAACTATGGCTACACCTTC
TRBD1 TRBJ2-7 - TRBV19 CASSMSGGTGYREQYF TGTGCCAGTAGTATGAGTGGAGGGACAGGGTATCGCGAGCAGTACTTC
TRBD1 TRBJ1-1 - TRBV7-8 CASSLVMGQLPEAFF TGTGCCAGCAGCTTAGTTATGGGACAGTTACCTGAAGCTTTCTTT
TRBD1 TRBJ2-5 - TRBV11-3 CASSTRTGRGETQYF TGTGCCAGCAGCACGCGGACAGGGCGGGGAGAGACCCAGTACTTC
- TRBJ2-1 - TRBV28 CASSPRTKTGEQFF TGTGCCAGCAGTCCCAGGACCAAGACAGGAGAGCAGTTCTTC
TRBD2 TRBJ2-3 - TRBV10-3 CAISPPGGTDTQYF TGTGCCATCAGCCCCCCGGGAGGTACAGATACGCAGTATTTT
- TRBJ2-3 - TRBV4-1 CASSQRRGTDTQYF TGCGCCAGCAGCCAACGTCGCGGAACAGATACGCAGTATTTT
TRBD2 TRBJ2-5 - TRBV2 CASSESTSGGVKTQYF TGTGCCAGCAGTGAATCGACTAGCGGGGGGGTTAAGACCCAGTACTTC
- TRBJ1-2 - TRBV6-1 CASSGGLANYGYTF TGTGCCAGCAGCGGGGGTCTGGCGAACTATGGCTACACCTTC
TRBD1 TRBJ1-1 - TRBV29-1 CSVETPDRLNPGAFF TGCAGCGTTGAAACCCCGGACAGGCTCAACCCGGGGGCTTTCTTT
TRBD1 TRBJ1-4 - TRBV2 CASTEGTGLPNEKLFF TGTGCCAGCACCGAGGGGACAGGGTTGCCTAATGAAAAACTGTTTTTT
- TRBJ2-1 - TRBV7-8 CASSLGTFYNEQFF TGTGCCAGCAGCTTGGGGACATTTTACAATGAGCAGTTCTTC
- TRBJ1-6 few TRBV21-1 CAIGGEGSNSPLHF TGTGCCATCGGGGGAGAGGGATCAAATTCACCCCTCCACTTT
- TRBJ2-5 - TRBV9 CASSPGLWTVTGETQYF TGTGCCAGCAGCCCCGGCTTATGGACAGTCACCGGAGAGACCCAGTACTTC
- TRBJ2-5 - TRBV7-9 CASSLRGRGSPQETQYF TGTGCCAGCAGCTTAAGGGGGCGGGGTTCCCCACAAGAGACCCAGTACTTC
TRBD1 TRBJ2-7 - TRBV7-3 CASSPGTGSYEQYF TGTGCCAGCAGCCCCGGGACAGGGTCCTACGAGCAGTACTTC
TRBD1 TRBJ1-1 - TRBV13 CASTSNEDRGTEAFF TGTGCCAGCACCTCCAACGAGGACAGGGGGACTGAAGCTTTCTTT
TRBD1 TRBJ2-3 - TRBV7-9 CASSLAGQATQYF TGTGCCAGCAGCTTAGCGGGACAGGCTACGCAGTATTTT
TRBD1 TRBJ2-7 - TRBV7-2 CASSLRRTGYEQYF TGTGCCAGCAGCTTACGGAGGACAGGCTACGAGCAGTACTTC
TRBD1 TRBJ2-5 - TRBV28 CASSHPGQVGGETQYF TGTGCCAGCAGTCATCCGGGACAGGTTGGCGGAGAGACCCAGTACTTC
TRBD1 TRBJ1-2 - TRBV5-6 CASRPQGAFGYTF TGTGCCAGCCGTCCTCAGGGGGCATTTGGCTACACCTTC
TRBD1 TRBJ2-2 - TRBV5-1 CASSPRTGGAGTGELFF TGCGCCAGCAGCCCCAGGACAGGGGGCGCAGGCACCGGGGAGCTGTTTTTT
TRBD1 TRBJ2-5 - TRBV25-1 CASSGRDRGRETQYF TGTGCCAGCAGTGGCCGGGACAGGGGGCGAGAGACCCAGTACTTC
TRBD1 TRBJ2-7 few TRBV29-1 CSAWTGGLNEQYF TGCAGCGCCTGGACAGGGGGCTTAAACGAGCAGTACTTC
- TRBJ2-7 once TRBV5-4 CASSPQGIRDEQYF TGTGCCAGCAGCCCCCAGGGGATCAGGGACGAGCAGTACTTC
TRBD1 TRBJ1-2 - TRBV29-1 CSVVSDRGGISGYTF TGCAGCGTTGTCTCGGACAGGGGGGGTATAAGTGGCTACACCTTC